Following are 15 T cell receptor beta chains from one sample sequenced in a study of shared clonotypes between healthy human individuals. Using immunoSEQ multiplex PCR, the repertoire was profiled, and TCRdb retains in-frame clones only, with some absent. The sample yields roughly 770,000 clones, roughly 96% seen once. Selected positively for CCR7 and CD45RO-negative, naive CD8 cells excluded terminally differentiated effector memory CD45RA+ cells. Sequencing input: naive CD8+ T cells sorted from blood. The receptors here all came from a man aged 30 to 45 in good health.

The chain is built from TRBV28 and TRBJ2-3, with 8 bases fitting TRBD2. J was trimmed by 2 bases and V by 5 bases; bases with no gene match: 15. The CDR3 length is 18 residues. CDR1 is MDHEN, CDR2 SYDVKM, per germline. CDR3 sequence (DNA): TGTGCCAGCAGTCCCTCGATAGAGCGGGAGAGACCCACAGATACGCAGTATTTT. Amino acid sequence: CASSPSIERERPTDTQYF.

The rearrangement uses TRBV2 and TRBJ1-3; D call uncertain. The germline CDR1 and CDR2 sequences are SNHLY and FYNNEI. CDR3 length: 14 residues. V lost 10 bases and J 5 bases, leaving 18 bases between the germline ends. The CDR3 DNA follows: TGTGCCATCCTCGAAGAGGGAGAGAGAAACACCATATATTTT. Translated, it gives CAILEEGERNTIYF.

Remarks on this clone: Distinct nucleotide sequences in the sample also encode this CDR3. The chain recombines TRBV9 with TRBJ2-1; D call uncertain. The V gene lost 0 bases and the J gene lost 5 bases, with 3 bases spanning the gap. Per germline, CDR1 SGDLS and CDR2 YYNGEE. The CDR3 has 12 residues. The CDR3 nucleotides read TGTGCCAGCAGCGTAGCTCACAATGAGCAGTTCTTC. This gives the protein CASSVAHNEQFF.

J is TRBJ2-7 and V is TRBV7-8; D perhaps matches TRBD2 (6 bases). Germline V lookup: CDR1 SGHVS, CDR2 FQNEAQ. V lost 1 base and J lost 0, with 16 bases in between. This CDR3 comprises 17 residues. The CDR3 loop reads CASSLVPHAEGSYEQYF. The CDR3 DNA is TGTGCCAGCAGCTTAGTGCCCCATGCGGAGGGCTCCTACGAGCAGTACTTC.

This chain uses TRBV7-2 with TRBJ2-1; maybe TRBD2 (5 bases). Trimming pared 5 bases from V and 3 bases from J, leaving 14 bases between. Per the germline V gene, CDR1 is SGHTA and CDR2 is FQGNSA. The CDR3 has 15 residues. CDR3 sequence: CASSLRTGIYNEQFF. The CDR3 DNA is TGTGCCAGCAGCCTCCGGACGGGGATCTACAATGAGCAGTTCTTC.

The V and J genes are TRBV4-1 and TRBJ2-7; TRBD1 aligns across 8 bases. This CDR3 has 13 residues. Germline V gene data show CDR1 as MGHRA and CDR2 as YSYEKL. V gave up 3 bases and J gave up 3 bases; unmatched junction bases: 1. The DNA for the CDR3 is TGCGCCAGCAGCCAGGGACAGGACTACGAGCAGTACTTC. Its translation is CASSQGQDYEQYF.

The rearrangement links TRBV5-7 to TRBJ2-1, with a weak D call TRBD2 (6 bases). TRBV5-7 is an ORF, and what it does is uncertain. The CDR3 covers 16 residues. The V gene lost 0 bases and the J gene lost 4 bases, with 14 bases spanning the gap. CDR3 sequence (DNA): TGTGCCAGCAGCTTGGTCGGACTAAAGGCTTACAATGAGCAGTTCTTC. This gives the protein CASSLVGLKAYNEQFF.

The chain employs TRBV5-1 and TRBJ2-5; 7 bases agree with TRBD1. With V trimmed by 0 bases and J by 1 base, 3 bases remained unmatched. CDR1 is SGHRS, CDR2 YFSETQ, per germline. This CDR3 is built from 15 residues. The CDR3 coding sequence is TGCGCCAGCAGCTTGGGCGACAGGGCCCAAGAGACCCAGTACTTC. Protein sequence: CASSLGDRAQETQYF. Combining the CDR3 with reference TRBV5-1 and TRBJ2-5 gives the whole variable domain KAGVTQTPRYLIKTRGQQVTLSCSPISGHRSVSWYQQTPGQGLQFLFEYFSETQRNKGNFPGRFSGRQFSNSRSEMNVSTLELGDSALYLCASSLGDRAQETQYFGPGTRLLVL.

The genes are TRBV6-5 and TRBJ2-1; 9 bases are a match to TRBD2. V was clipped by 2 bases and J by 8 bases; unmatched bases: 4. The length of the CDR3 is 14 residues. In germline, CDR1 is MNHEY, CDR2 SVGAGI. This chain's CDR3 is CASSYLAGRYEQFF. In nucleotides, the CDR3 is TGTGCCAGCAGTTACCTAGCGGGACGATATGAGCAGTTCTTC.

Notes on this clone: This same CDR3 is encoded by further DNA sequences in the sample. The chain links TRBV27 to TRBJ2-7; TRBD2 matches at 12 bases. CDR1 is MNHEY, CDR2 SMNVEV, per germline (reference sequence). V dropped 6 bases and J dropped 0; count of bases not matched to a gene: 3. The CDR3 runs to 15 residues. CDR3 sequence: CASSPTSGSSYEQYF. The CDR3 region has the DNA TGTGCCAGCAGCCCGACTAGCGGGAGCTCCTACGAGCAGTACTTC.

This chain joins TRBV28 and TRBJ2-7, with a tentative D call TRBD2 (6 bases). V was clipped by 3 bases and J by 6 bases, with 15 bases between them. From germline, CDR1 is MDHEN and CDR2 SYDVKM. The CDR3 is made up of 14 amino acids. CDR3 protein: CASSFSAGSREQYF. Written as DNA, the CDR3 is TGTGCCAGCAGTTTCTCCGCGGGGTCCCGCGAGCAGTACTTC.

This clone was recorded once. This chain joins TRBV27 and TRBJ2-5; D is unclear. This CDR3 is built from 14 residues. V was trimmed by 2 bases and J by 2 bases, leaving 9 bases between them. The germline gives CDR1 MNHEY, CDR2 SMNVEV (reference sequence). The CDR3: CASSLMNSQETQYF. CDR3 DNA: TGTGCCAGCAGTTTAATGAACAGTCAAGAGACCCAGTACTTC.

The genes are TRBV7-9 and TRBJ1-5; 7 bases are shared with TRBD1. The CDR3 consists of 16 residues. Germline CDR1 reads SEHNR; CDR2 reads FQNEAQ (reference sequence). The ends lost 4 bases at V and 0 bases at J; junction bases unmatched: 6. The CDR3 DNA is TGTGCCAGCAGCTCTACAGGGGTATATAGCAATCAGCCCCAGCATTTT. Its translation: CASSSTGVYSNQPQHF.

The genes are TRBV18 and TRBJ2-1; 7 nucleotides line up with TRBD1. The CDR3 consists of 14 residues. Germline V CDR1 and CDR2: KGHSH, LQKENI. With 0 bases clipped from V and 5 bases from J, the junction kept 1 base outside the gene matches. The CDR3 bases are TGTGCCAGCTCACCACCCGGGACAGACAATGAGCAGTTCTTC. Amino acid sequence: CASSPPGTDNEQFF.

This chain links TRBV19 with TRBJ2-1, with 10 positions matching TRBD1. Germline-derived CDR1 and CDR2 are LNHDA and SQIVND (reference sequence). This CDR3 spans 16 amino acids. With V trimmed by 4 bases and J by 8 bases, 11 bases remained unmatched. CDR3 sequence reads: CASSTSTGTGVYEQFF. The CDR3, as DNA: TGTGCCAGTAGTACTTCGACCGGGACAGGGGTGTATGAGCAGTTCTTC.